This TCR beta chain emerged from a study of a mutant IDH1 vaccine in newly diagnosed glioma. Study background: Patients began vaccination 4-6 weeks after radiotherapy alone, or with temozolomide cycles.

About this clone: Its antigen is unknown.

This CDR3 has 16 residues. J lost 2 bases, V lost 4 bases, and 8 bases had no gene match. CDR1 is SEHNR and CDR2 is FQNEAQ in the germline V gene (reference sequence). Clones were read by immunoSEQ multiplex PCR, and TCRdb kept only the in-frame ones, dropping some. This sample has approximately 70,000 clones, with 84% found just once. The time point was: week 23, last vaccination. Doses of 300 ug of mutant IDH1 20-mer peptide were given with topical imiquimod. This chain connects TRBV7-9 to TRBJ1-3; 7 nucleotides line up with TRBD1. The material was PBMCs, obtained from a glioma patient whose treatment included an IDH1 peptide vaccine. The sequence was collected from a man aged 18 to 29 with glioma. The CDR3 nucleotides are TGTGCCAGCAGCTCCGGGACAGTGAGCGCTGGAAACACCATATATTTT. It translates to CASSSGTVSAGNTIYF.